A selection of T cell receptor beta chains follows, all from one sample in a study of T cells in tuberculosis. Using immunoSEQ multiplex PCR, the repertoire was profiled, and TCRdb retains in-frame clones only, with some absent. Among 70,000 to 95,000 clones listed, approximately 91% were seen once. The material sequenced was CD1b-GMM tetramer-negative cells sorted from PBMCs. These receptors came from an adult woman with latent tuberculosis. CDR3s include the opening cysteine and the closing phenylalanine or tryptophan. The order of the fields is D gene, J gene, V gene, CDR3 protein, CDR3 DNA. D genes are given only for firm matches.

NA | TRBJ1-5 | TRBV29-1 | CSVDRDTIRYQPQHF | TGCAGCGTTGACAGGGACACGATCAGATATCAGCCCCAGCATTTT
NA | TRBJ2-3 | TRBV7-6 | CASSLAEEGLGDTQYF | TGTGCCAGCAGCTTAGCGGAGGAGGGGTTGGGGGATACGCAGTATTTT
NA | TRBJ1-4 | TRBV5-4 | CASSLKQPNEKLFF | TGTGCCAGCAGCTTGAAACAGCCTAATGAAAAACTGTTTTTT
NA | TRBJ1-2 | TRBV6-5 | CASSFPGDGYTF | TGTGCCAGCAGTTTCCCGGGAGATGGCTACACCTTC
TRBD1 | TRBJ1-2 | TRBV7-2 | CASSIISGTGIGYTF | TGTGCCAGCAGCATAATCTCCGGGACAGGGATTGGCTACACCTTC
NA | TRBJ1-1 | TRBV27 | CASSLRGREAFF | TGTGCCAGCAGTCTCAGGGGTAGGGAAGCTTTCTTT
NA | TRBJ2-3 | TRBV5-1 | CASSLGLASSTDTQYF | TGCGCCAGCAGCTTGGGATTAGCGTCCAGCACAGATACGCAGTATTTT
TRBD1 | TRBJ1-1 | TRBV7-9 | CASSSTGTGKNTEAFF | TGTGCCAGCAGCTCTACCGGGACAGGCAAGAACACTGAAGCTTTCTTT
NA | TRBJ1-1 | TRBV30 | CAWSPGHLKNTEAFF | TGTGCCTGGAGTCCGGGACACTTGAAAAACACTGAAGCTTTCTTT
TRBD1 | TRBJ2-7 | TRBV7-6 | CASSHEGQGAYEQYF | TGTGCCAGCAGCCATGAGGGACAGGGGGCCTACGAGCAGTACTTC
TRBD1 | TRBJ2-3 | TRBV6-5 | CASSVRQGLYTQYF | TGTGCCAGCAGCGTGAGACAGGGGTTATATACGCAGTATTTT
NA | TRBJ1-2 | TRBV30 | CAWRSYGYTF | TGTGCCTGGAGGAGCTATGGCTACACCTTC
NA | TRBJ1-1 | TRBV15 | CATSRVTGNTEAFF | TGTGCCACCAGCAGAGTAACAGGTAACACTGAAGCTTTCTTT
TRBD1 | TRBJ2-2 | TRBV7-6 | CASGYRMDRTNTGELFF | TGTGCCAGCGGATACCGCATGGACAGGACCAACACCGGGGAGCTGTTTTTT
TRBD2 | TRBJ2-1 | TRBV9 | CASSSFSGADNEQFF | TGTGCCAGCAGTTCCTTTAGCGGGGCAGACAATGAGCAGTTCTTC
TRBD1 | TRBJ1-6 | TRBV6-1 | CASSETGRYNSPLHF | TGTGCCAGCAGTGAGACAGGGAGGTATAATTCACCCCTCCACTTT
NA | TRBJ2-3 | TRBV18 | CASSTWSRGTDTQYF | TGTGCCAGCTCAACCTGGAGCAGGGGTACAGATACGCAGTATTTT
TRBD1 | TRBJ1-5 | TRBV27 | CASSLRTGEPQHF | TGTGCCAGCAGTTTACGGACAGGGGAGCCCCAGCATTTT